These 8 T cell receptor beta chains originate from one sample sequenced in a study of early stage breast cancer tumors. Profiled with immunoSEQ multiplex PCR; TCRdb holds only in-frame clones, not every one. The sample includes 25,000 to 30,000 clones, about 80% of them seen just once. Source material: blood. The receptor source for this set is a person in their sixties or seventies with breast cancer.

Relative to its sample, this clone is medium-sized (0.01 to 0.1%). This rearrangement joins TRBV5-4 to TRBJ2-1; 8 bases match TRBD2. V dropped 2 bases and J dropped 8; count of bases not matched to a gene: 6. CDR1 and CDR2 (germline): SGHNT, YYREEE (reference sequence). This CDR3 region has 14 residues. The CDR3 is CASSLSGSIHEQFF. As DNA, the CDR3 is TGTGCCAGCAGCTTAAGCGGGAGTATTCATGAGCAGTTCTTC.

V usage is TRBV25-1 and J usage is TRBJ2-7; 8 bases match TRBD2. The V and J ends lost 4 bases and 3 bases, in that order; junction bases with no gene match: 8. Germline loops: CDR1 MGHDK, CDR2 SYGVNS. This CDR3 has 15 residues. The CDR3 reads CASSGKRENLYEQYF. The CDR3 bases are TGTGCCAGCAGTGGGAAGCGGGAGAACCTCTACGAGCAGTACTTC.

The chain has TRBV5-1 and TRBJ2-1, with a possible D match to TRBD1 (5 bases). Germline V gives CDR1 SGHRS, CDR2 YFSETQ. CDR3 length: 13 amino acids. V was trimmed by 2 bases and J by 7 bases, leaving 10 bases between them. The CDR3 is CASSLPRVNEQFF. The CDR3 DNA follows: TGCGCCAGCAGCTTACCCAGGGTTAATGAGCAGTTCTTC.

This clone was counted a single time. The J gene is TRBJ2-1, the V gene TRBV6-5; TRBD2 matches at 11 bases. Germline V gene lookup returns CDR1 MNHEY and CDR2 SVGAGI. With 3 bases clipped from V and 6 bases from J, the junction kept 4 bases outside the gene matches. The CDR3 extends over 15 amino acids. The CDR3 reads CASSYLGTSGNEQFF. In DNA form, the CDR3 reads TGTGCCAGCAGTTATCTAGGGACTAGCGGCAATGAGCAGTTCTTC.

This chain joins TRBV7-2 and TRBJ2-7; maybe TRBD1 (7 bases). Germline values: CDR1 SGHTA, CDR2 FQGNSA. This CDR3 has 17 amino acids. V dropped 2 bases and J dropped 7 bases, with 24 bases sitting between them. CDR3 loop: CASSLNQGGVRLREQYF. The DNA for the CDR3 is TGTGCCAGCAGCTTAAACCAGGGGGGTGTCCGATTACGAGAGCAGTACTTC.

The rearrangement joins TRBV19 to TRBJ2-7; no clear D. Germline lookup yields CDR1 LNHDA and CDR2 SQIVND (reference sequence). The length of the CDR3 is 14 residues. V gave up 6 bases and J gave up 4 bases, with 16 bases separating them. The CDR3 here is CASSELTYPYEQYF. The CDR3, as DNA: TGTGCCAGTAGCGAACTAACTTACCCTTACGAGCAGTACTTC.

The rearrangement links TRBV28 to TRBJ2-2, with D possibly being TRBD1 (5 bases). The germline V gene has CDR1 MDHEN and CDR2 SYDVKM. Trimming removed 1 base at V and 5 bases at J, with 11 bases between. This CDR3 has 15 residues. This CDR3 is CASSLLSAGTGELFF. The CDR3 coding sequence is TGTGCCAGCAGTTTATTATCAGCAGGGACCGGGGAGCTGTTTTTT.

The chain joins TRBV28 to TRBJ2-4; 9 bases match TRBD2. Trimming took 8 bases from V and 6 from J; bases not matched to a gene: 5. Per germline, CDR1 MDHEN and CDR2 SYDVKM. The CDR3 is 13 amino acids. The chain's CDR3 is CASVSGSRNIQYF. The CDR3 nucleotides read TGTGCCAGCGTTAGCGGGAGTAGAAACATTCAGTACTTC.